The 9 T cell receptor beta chains presented below share a single source sample, sequenced in a study of blood T cell repertoires in COVID-19. Clones were read by immunoSEQ multiplex PCR, and TCRdb kept only the in-frame ones, dropping some. The table includes over 150,000 clones, 94% detected once. Sequenced material: peripheral blood. Source of these receptors: a man aged 30 to 39 with COVID-19, enrolled during active disease.

The chain uses TRBV6-5 and TRBJ2-5, with TRBD1 identical over 9 bases. J was trimmed by 7 bases and V by 2 bases; bases with no gene match: 2. Germline assignment: CDR1 MNHEY and CDR2 SVGAGI. CDR3 size: 13 residues. CDR3 protein: CASSYPGQGTQYF. CDR3 coding DNA: TGTGCCAGCAGTTACCCGGGACAGGGGACCCAGTACTTC.

The chain links TRBV20-1 to TRBJ1-1, with D maybe TRBD1 (5 bases). Germline V gives CDR1 DFQATT, CDR2 SNEGSKA (reference sequence). The CDR3 runs to 13 residues. The ends were cut back, 3 bases at V and 1 base at J, with 9 bases in the middle. The CDR3 reads CSASRQGNTEAFF. In DNA, the CDR3 is TGCAGTGCTAGTCGGCAGGGGAACACTGAAGCTTTCTTT.

The V and J genes are TRBV6-2 or TRBV6-3 and TRBJ2-5, with D perhaps TRBD1 (6 bases). The CDR3 spans 15 residues. Trimming cost V 1 base and J 0 bases, with 9 bases left between them. Germline V CDR1 and CDR2: MNHEY, SVGEGT. CDR3 bases: TGTGCCAGCAGTTACTTTCCAGGGGACCAAGAGACCCAGTACTTC. Protein product: CASSYFPGDQETQYF.

In its sample, this clone was seen once. V gene TRBV2 combines with J gene TRBJ2-2; TRBD1 aligns across 9 bases. Germline V gene data show CDR1 as SNHLY and CDR2 as FYNNEI. The length of the CDR3 is 15 residues. V lost 3 bases to trimming and J lost 5 bases; unmatched junction nucleotides: 4. The CDR3 loop is CASSEWDRETGELFF. The CDR3 coding sequence is TGTGCCAGCAGTGAGTGGGACAGGGAGACCGGGGAGCTGTTTTTT.

The chain is built from TRBV12-5 and TRBJ1-4; 9 bases align to TRBD1. V dropped 4 bases and J dropped 8; count of bases not matched to a gene: 8. This CDR3 contains 15 residues. Germline V CDR1 and CDR2: LGHNT, FRNRAP. DNA of the CDR3: TGTGCTAGTGGTTCCTCGACAGGGGGGTACGAAAAACTGTTTTTT. Its translation: CASGSSTGGYEKLFF.

The J gene is TRBJ1-5, the V gene TRBV11-3; D uncertain. Trimming took 3 bases from V and 0 from J, leaving 9 bases between them. CDR3 length: 15 amino acids. The germline V gene has CDR1 SGHNT and CDR2 YENEEA. CDR3 sequence reads: CASSLGTYSNQPQHF. The CDR3 DNA follows: TGTGCCAGCAGCTTGGGCACCTATAGCAATCAGCCCCAGCATTTT.

This clone was detected only once. The chain employs TRBV6-5 and TRBJ1-6; D is perhaps TRBD1 (5 bases). Trimming took 6 bases from V and 9 from J, leaving 9 bases between them. CDR1 is MNHEY and CDR2 is SVGAGI in the germline V gene. This CDR3 is built from 12 residues. The CDR3 nucleotides read TGTGCCAGCAGCCCCCAGGGTTCACCCCTCCACTTT. This codes for CASSPQGSPLHF.

V gene TRBV2 combines with J gene TRBJ1-4; no clear D gene. Between the trimmed V and J ends, which lost 3 bases and 5 bases, there was a span of 10 bases. This CDR3 has 14 amino acids. The germline V gene has CDR1 SNHLY and CDR2 FYNNEI. As DNA, the CDR3 is TGTGCCAGCAGTGAGAGGGCAGAGAATGAAAAACTGTTTTTT. Its protein product is CASSERAENEKLFF. Full variable domain (rest looked up from reference TRBV2 and TRBJ1-4): EPEVTQTPSHQVTQMGQEVILRCVPISNHLYFYWYRQILGQKVEFLVSFYNNEISEKSEIFDDQFSVERPDGSNFTLKIRSTKLEDSAMYFCASSERAENEKLFFGSGTQLSVL.

The V and J genes are TRBV7-9 and TRBJ1-2; D is unresolved. The CDR3 is 13 residues long. Deletions cut 4 bases from V and 4 bases from J, with 10 bases between. Per the germline V gene, CDR1 is SEHNR and CDR2 is FQNEAQ (reference sequence). The chain's CDR3 is CASSSPGLYGYTF. The CDR3 region has the DNA TGTGCCAGCAGCTCCCCGGGTCTCTATGGCTACACCTTC. Using reference TRBV7-9 and TRBJ1-2 for the parts outside the CDR3, the full variable domain is DTGVSQNPRHKITKRGQNVTFRCDPISEHNRLYWYRQTLGQGPEFLTYFQNEAQLEKSRLLSDRFSAERPKGSFSTLEIQRTEQGDSAMYLCASSSPGLYGYTFGSGTRLTVV.